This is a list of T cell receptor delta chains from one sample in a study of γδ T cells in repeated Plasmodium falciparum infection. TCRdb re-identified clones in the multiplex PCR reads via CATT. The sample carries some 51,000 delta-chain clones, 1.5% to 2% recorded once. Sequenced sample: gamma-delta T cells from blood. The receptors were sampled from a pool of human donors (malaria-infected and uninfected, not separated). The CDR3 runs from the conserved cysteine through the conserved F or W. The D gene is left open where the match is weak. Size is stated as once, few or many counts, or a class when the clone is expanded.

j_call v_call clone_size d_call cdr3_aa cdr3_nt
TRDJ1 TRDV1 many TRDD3 CALGETRPYWGNPHTDKLIF TGTGCTCTTGGGGAAACTCGACCGTACTGGGGGAACCCACACACCGATAAACTCATCTTT
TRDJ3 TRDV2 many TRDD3 CACDTGGLGAISWDTRQMFF TGTGCCTGTGACACGGGGGGACTGGGGGCTATCTCCTGGGACACCCGACAGATGTTTTTC
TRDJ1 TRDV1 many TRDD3 CALGEPHRATTDWGMRQYTDKLIF TGTGCTCTTGGGGAACCACATCGTGCTACTACGGACTGGGGGATGAGGCAGTACACCGATAAACTCATCTTT
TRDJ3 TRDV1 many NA CALGGWARDTNQSSWDTRQMFF TGTGCTCTTGGGGGATGGGCCCGCGATACGAACCAGAGCTCCTGGGACACCCGACAGATGTTTTTC
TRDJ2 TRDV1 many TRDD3 CALGETSSYSIVLGDTLFALTAQLFF TGTGCTCTTGGGGAGACCTCTTCCTACTCCATAGTACTGGGGGATACTCTCTTTGCTTTGACAGCACAACTCTTCTTT
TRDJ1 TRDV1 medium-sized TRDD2 CALGEPPYAFLRWGGDHTDKLIF TGTGCTCTTGGGGAACCACCCTACGCCTTCCTACGCTGGGGGGGTGACCACACCGATAAACTCATCTTT
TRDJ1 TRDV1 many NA CALGEPLFLRTDRSTDKLIF TGTGCTCTTGGGGAACCCCTCTTTCTACGGACTGATAGGAGTACCGATAAACTCATCTTT
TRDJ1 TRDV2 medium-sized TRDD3 CACDSLGMNTDKLIF TGTGCCTGTGATTCACTGGGGATGAACACCGATAAACTCATCTTT
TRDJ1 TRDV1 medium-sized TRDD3 CALAEHEVLSSTGGVIGFKPTDKLIF TGTGCTCTTGCGGAACATGAGGTCCTATCTAGTACTGGGGGTGTTATTGGATTCAAGCCCACCGATAAACTCATCTTT
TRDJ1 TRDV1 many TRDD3 CALGEFPVLGDNDKLIF TGTGCCCTTGGGGAATTTCCCGTACTGGGGGATAACGATAAACTCATCTTT
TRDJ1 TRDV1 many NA CALGELGPTVSSGDSKLIF TGTGCTCTTGGGGAATTAGGTCCTACTGTTTCGTCTGGGGATAGTAAACTCATCTTT
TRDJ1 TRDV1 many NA CALGELRPYTDKLIF TGTGCTCTTGGGGAACTAAGGCCGTACACCGATAAACTCATCTTT
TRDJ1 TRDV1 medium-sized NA CALGDPWPHLLRTGEYTDKLIF TGTGCTCTTGGGGACCCTTGGCCCCATCTTCTACGTACCGGGGAGTACACCGATAAACTCATCTTT
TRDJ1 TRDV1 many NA CALGERAASPKYTDKLIF TGTGCTCTTGGGGAACGAGCTGCGTCACCTAAGTACACCGATAAACTCATCTTT
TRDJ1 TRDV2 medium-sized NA CACDTKGLNTDKLIF TGTGCCTGTGACACCAAGGGGTTAAACACCGATAAACTCATCTTT
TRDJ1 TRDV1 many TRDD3 CALGPEVLGDTLCSTDKLIF TGTGCTCTTGGGCCAGAGGTACTGGGGGATACGCTGTGCTCTACCGATAAACTCATCTTT
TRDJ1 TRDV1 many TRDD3 CALGELCWVCTRTGGLDKLIF TGTGCTCTTGGGGAACTATGTTGGGTATGTACGCGTACTGGGGGATTGGATAAACTCATCTTT
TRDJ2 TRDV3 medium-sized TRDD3 CAFLFLREHWGIRLTAQLFF TGTGCCTTCCTCTTCCTCCGGGAGCACTGGGGGATACGCTTGACAGCACAACTCTTCTTT
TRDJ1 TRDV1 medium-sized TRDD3 CALGVLGYWGIPRYTDKLIF TGTGCTCTTGGGGTCCTGGGCTACTGGGGGATACCCCGGTACACCGATAAACTCATCTTT
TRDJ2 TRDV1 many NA CALGEICAGDPSLTAQLFF TGTGCTCTTGGGGAAATATGTGCGGGGGACCCCTCTTTGACAGCACAACTCTTCTTT
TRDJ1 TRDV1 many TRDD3 CALGEKAGYADKLIF TGTGCTCTTGGGGAAAAGGCAGGATACGCCGATAAACTCATCTTT
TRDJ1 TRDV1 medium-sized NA CALGELAARSTYTDKLIF TGTGCTCTTGGGGAACTCGCCGCCCGATCGACGTACACCGATAAACTCATCTTT
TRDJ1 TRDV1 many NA CALGEFKQCTYLRVTDKLIF TGTGCTCTTGGGGAATTTAAGCAGTGTACCTACCTGAGGGTCACCGATAAACTCATCTTT
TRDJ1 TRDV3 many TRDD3 CAFSAFPRYWGIRDTDKLIF TGTGCCTTCTCGGCCTTCCCTAGATACTGGGGGATACGGGACACCGATAAACTCATCTTT
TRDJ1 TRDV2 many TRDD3 CACDVLGDTHAGTDKLIF TGTGCCTGTGATGTACTGGGGGATACTCACGCGGGTACCGATAAACTCATCTTT
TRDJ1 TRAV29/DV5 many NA CAASEGSPTTGLYTDKLIF TGTGCAGCAAGCGAGGGCTCTCCTACGACTGGGCTTTACACCGATAAACTCATCTTT
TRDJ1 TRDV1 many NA CALGEALFLEVRGFSPDKLIF TGTGCTCTTGGGGAAGCCCTCTTCCTCGAGGTAAGGGGTTTTTCCCCCGATAAACTCATCTTT
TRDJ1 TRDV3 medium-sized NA CALISFLPAGGLDKLIF TGTGCCTTAATTTCCTTCCTGCCGGCTGGGGGCCTCGATAAACTCATCTTT
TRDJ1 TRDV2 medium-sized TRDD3 CACDTGEIYWGPTGGSDKLIF TGTGCCTGTGACACCGGAGAGATCTACTGGGGGCCTACGGGGGGTTCCGATAAACTCATCTTT